The 27 T cell receptor beta chains reported below all come from one sample, sequenced in a study of cytomegalovirus exposure and HLA in healthy donors. This table comes from immunoSEQ multiplex PCR, and its TCRdb copy is limited to in-frame clones, with some not included. Among about 68,000 clones listed, 95% to 97% were seen once. Sequencing was carried out using PBMCs. The source is a man aged 18 to 29 in good health and CMV-seronegative.

CDR3 region: CASSEGSAGAYEQYF. The CDR3 nucleotides are TGTGCCAGCAGTGAAGGATCGGCAGGCGCATACGAGCAGTACTTC. This chain links TRBV6-1 with TRBJ2-7; D call uncertain. Germline V gene sequence: CDR1 MNHNS, CDR2 SASEGT. The CDR3 covers 15 residues. The V and J ends lost 1 base and 4 bases respectively, with 14 bases between them.

This clone was detected once. The gene calls are TRBV27 and TRBJ1-2; weak D call: TRBD1 (5 bases). Deletions cut 0 bases from V and 5 bases from J, with 10 bases between. Germline CDR1 is MNHEY and CDR2 is SMNVEV (reference sequence). CDR3 length: 14 amino acids. The CDR3 bases are TGTGCCAGCAGTTTATCCCCACAGGCTTATGGCTACACCTTC. Translated, it gives CASSLSPQAYGYTF.

The chain couples TRBV19 to TRBJ2-1, with TRBD2 identical over 7 bases. The germline V gene encodes CDR1 LNHDA and CDR2 SQIVND (reference sequence). The CDR3 consists of 16 residues. V shed 4 bases, J shed 1 base, and the junction held 7 bases outside the gene matches. CDR3 amino acids: CASSKAGDGSYNEQFF. The CDR3 coding sequence is TGTGCCAGTAGTAAGGCGGGAGATGGGTCCTACAATGAGCAGTTCTTC.

Only one count was recorded for this clone. This sequence joins TRBV27 and TRBJ1-2, with unresolved D. There are 14 residues in the CDR3. V lost 5 bases and J 0 bases, leaving 10 bases between the germline ends. Germline V CDR1 and CDR2: MNHEY, SMNVEV (reference sequence). The CDR3: CASSPGVTNYGYTF. Here the CDR3 DNA reads TGTGCCAGCAGTCCGGGAGTAACTAACTATGGCTACACCTTC.

The chain joins TRBV6-1 to TRBJ1-5; 7 nucleotides line up with TRBD1. The length of the CDR3 is 14 residues. Trimming removed 10 bases from V and 4 bases from J; junction bases left unmatched: 10. Germline CDR1 reads MNHNS; CDR2 reads SASEGT. CDR3 protein: CATASTGRNQPQHF. DNA for the CDR3: TGTGCCACTGCTTCGACAGGGAGAAATCAGCCCCAGCATTTT.

V usage is TRBV28 and J usage is TRBJ2-7; D is ambiguous. Trimming took 5 bases from V and 3 from J, leaving 8 bases between them. Germline CDR1 is MDHEN and CDR2 is SYDVKM. The length of the CDR3 is 12 residues. The CDR3 region has the DNA TGTGCCAGCAGTCAGGCCAGCTACGAGCAGTACTTC. Residues: CASSQASYEQYF.

The V gene is TRBV18, the J gene TRBJ2-7, with 7 bases aligning to TRBD1. J was trimmed by 5 bases and V by 6 bases; bases with no gene match: 10. Germline CDR1 reads KGHSH; CDR2 reads LQKENI. The CDR3 extends over 14 amino acids. CDR3 DNA: TGTGCCAGCTCCCCGGCAGGGGGTACCCACGAGCAGTACTTC. This codes for CASSPAGGTHEQYF.

The chain joins TRBV2 to TRBJ1-1, with D perhaps matching TRBD1 (6 bases). CDR3 length equals 16 residues. Trimming took 0 bases from V and 1 from J, leaving 12 bases between them. Germline V lookup: CDR1 SNHLY, CDR2 FYNNEI. The CDR3 here is CASSEALQGRNTEAFF. CDR3 in DNA: TGTGCCAGCAGTGAAGCGCTTCAGGGGAGGAACACTGAAGCTTTCTTT. Full variable domain (outside the CDR3, taken from reference TRBV2 and TRBJ1-1): EPEVTQTPSHQVTQMGQEVILRCVPISNHLYFYWYRQILGQKVEFLVSFYNNEISEKSEIFDDQFSVERPDGSNFTLKIRSTKLEDSAMYFCASSEALQGRNTEAFFGQGTRLTVV.

The rearrangement uses TRBV18 and TRBJ1-5, with 8 bases lining up with TRBD1. This CDR3 is 14 amino acids long. V trimming: 6 bases; J trimming: 2 bases; junction bases outside the gene matches: 3. The germline CDR1 and CDR2 sequences are KGHSH and LQKENI. CDR3 sequence (DNA): TGTGCCAGCTCCCAGGACAGGGGCAATCAGCCCCAGCATTTT. Its protein is CASSQDRGNQPQHF.

The genes are TRBV6-5 and TRBJ1-2; no firm D call. V was clipped by 2 bases and J by 4 bases, with 8 bases between them. CDR1 is MNHEY, CDR2 SVGAGI, per germline. This CDR3 is built from 13 residues. This CDR3 is CASSYEGSYGYTF. CDR3 nucleotide sequence: TGTGCCAGCAGTTACGAGGGATCCTATGGCTACACCTTC.

The genes are TRBV29-1 and TRBJ2-7, with TRBD1 matching 8 bases. Germline CDR1 is SQVTM and CDR2 is ANQGSEA. V lost 6 bases and J lost 1; bases outside the gene matches: 5. The CDR3 has 13 amino acids. The CDR3 DNA is TGCAGCGTAGGACAGGGTCAGTCCTACGAGCAGTACTTC. Translating gives CSVGQGQSYEQYF.

The chain joins TRBV6-1 to TRBJ2-5; TRBD1 matches at 9 bases. There are 14 residues in the CDR3. Germline values: CDR1 MNHNS, CDR2 SASEGT. The V and J ends lost 4 bases and 1 base, in that order; junction bases with no gene match: 1. The CDR3 here is CASSAGQGQETQYF. The DNA of the CDR3 is TGTGCCAGCAGTGCGGGACAGGGCCAAGAGACCCAGTACTTC.

The chain uses TRBV6-1 and TRBJ1-2, with 10 bases lining up with TRBD1. This CDR3 comprises 13 residues. Germline CDR1 reads MNHNS; CDR2 reads SASEGT. The V and J ends lost 4 bases and 7 bases, in that order; junction bases with no gene match: 3. CDR3 sequence: CASSVDRGSGYTF. As DNA, the CDR3 is TGTGCCAGCAGTGTGGACAGGGGGTCTGGCTACACCTTC.

V is TRBV19 and J is TRBJ1-2, with D perhaps TRBD1 (6 bases). The V gene lost 5 bases and the J gene lost 6 bases, with 19 bases spanning the gap. Germline V gene sequence: CDR1 LNHDA, CDR2 SQIVND (reference sequence). The CDR3 contains 15 residues. CDR3 region: CASSLTTGTFDGYTF. Here the CDR3 DNA reads TGTGCCAGTAGTCTTACGACCGGGACATTCGATGGCTACACCTTC.

This clone is a singleton in its sample. J is TRBJ2-7 and V is TRBV29-1, with 7 bases aligning to TRBD1. The CDR3 is made up of 13 amino acids. The germline V gene has CDR1 SQVTM and CDR2 ANQGSEA. V shed 4 bases and J 2 bases; nucleotides not matched to a gene: 5. CDR3 protein: CSVARDSTYEQYF. The CDR3 coding sequence is TGCAGCGTTGCCAGGGACAGTACCTACGAGCAGTACTTC.

The chain carries TRBV4-1 and TRBJ1-1; the D gene is possibly TRBD1 (6 bases). Germline V gene sequence: CDR1 MGHRA, CDR2 YSYEKL. This CDR3 is 14 amino acids long. V lost 3 bases and J 4 bases, leaving 12 bases between the germline ends. This chain's CDR3 is CASSHKQGTTEAFF. The CDR3 coding sequence is TGCGCCAGCAGCCATAAGCAGGGGACCACTGAAGCTTTCTTT.

The chain employs TRBV7-8 and TRBJ1-5; a weak D match, TRBD1 (5 bases). V was pared by 4 bases and J by 0 bases, with 7 bases between. CDR1 and CDR2 from the germline V gene are SGHVS and FQNEAQ. The CDR3 is 14 residues long. The CDR3 is CASSWDYSNQPQHF. The CDR3 region has the DNA TGTGCCAGCAGCTGGGACTATAGCAATCAGCCCCAGCATTTT.

This clone was picked up one time. V is TRBV19 and J is TRBJ2-1; tentative D call: TRBD2 (6 bases). The germline gives CDR1 LNHDA, CDR2 SQIVND (reference sequence). V lost 3 bases and J 4 bases, leaving 13 bases between the germline ends. CDR3 length: 15 residues. The CDR3 protein is CASSMDGRDYNEQFF. The CDR3, as DNA: TGTGCCAGTAGTATGGACGGGAGAGATTACAATGAGCAGTTCTTC.

This chain links TRBV2 with TRBJ1-3; D is undetermined. CDR3 length equals 12 residues. CDR1 SNHLY and CDR2 FYNNEI come from the germline V gene. The ends were cut back, 5 bases at V and 0 bases at J, with 2 bases in the middle. As DNA, the CDR3 is TGTGCCAGCAGTCTCTCTGGAAACACCATATATTTT. It translates to CASSLSGNTIYF.

The rearrangement joins TRBV18 to TRBJ2-5; the D gene is possibly TRBD1 (5 bases). V lost 5 bases and J lost 3, with 7 bases in between. From germline, CDR1 is KGHSH and CDR2 LQKENI. The CDR3 is made up of 12 amino acids. The CDR3 DNA follows: TGTGCCAGCTCAGGGGCAGAAGAGACCCAGTACTTC. Translated: CASSGAEETQYF.

The V call is TRBV15, the J call TRBJ2-2; 8 bases are a match to TRBD2. CDR1 and CDR2 from the germline V gene are LNHNV and YYDKDF (reference sequence). The CDR3 runs 18 residues. Unmatched junction bases numbered 9, after V lost 1 base and J lost 2 bases. The CDR3 DNA reads as TGTGCCACCAGCAGAGGTAGCGGGACTGACCTAAACACCGGGGAGCTGTTTTTT. It is translated as CATSRGSGTDLNTGELFF.

The genes are TRBV29-1 and TRBJ2-5; D possibly corresponds to TRBD2 (7 bases). The germline V gene has CDR1 SQVTM and CDR2 ANQGSEA. Trimming took 5 bases from V and 4 from J, leaving 8 bases between them. The CDR3 sequence is 11 residues long. The CDR3 loop is CSVRGGETQYF. For the CDR3, the DNA is TGCAGCGTTAGGGGGGGAGAGACCCAGTACTTC.

V gene TRBV19 combines with J gene TRBJ2-5; D perhaps matches TRBD1 (6 bases). Trimming took off 6 bases at V and 5 bases at J, with 16 bases between the two ends. From germline, CDR1 is LNHDA and CDR2 SQIVND (reference sequence). The length of the CDR3 is 14 residues. This chain's CDR3 is CASSRQDLGETQYF. In nucleotides, the CDR3 is TGTGCCAGTAGCCGACAGGACTTGGGGGAGACCCAGTACTTC. Based on the CDR3 plus reference TRBV19 and TRBJ2-5, the full variable domain is DGGITQSPKYLFRKEGQNVTLSCEQNLNHDAMYWYRQDPGQGLRLIYYSQIVNDFQKGDIAEGYSVSREKKESFPLTVTSAQKNPTAFYLCASSRQDLGETQYFGPGTRLLVL.

The chain links TRBV13 to TRBJ2-1; 7 bases agree with TRBD2. The CDR3 totals 15 residues. With V trimmed by 3 bases and J by 4 bases, 6 bases remained unmatched. The germline CDR1 and CDR2 sequences are PRHDT and FYEKMQ (reference sequence). The CDR3 nucleotides are TGTGCCAGCAGCTTGGGAGGGCAAGAGTACAATGAGCAGTTCTTC. As protein: CASSLGGQEYNEQFF.

The chain combines TRBV7-9 with TRBJ1-1; 7 bases fit TRBD1. Germline loops: CDR1 SEHNR, CDR2 FQNEAQ (reference sequence). V lost 1 base to trimming and J lost 1 base; unmatched junction nucleotides: 6. CDR3 length equals 16 residues. The CDR3 protein is CASSLDGQVPNTEAFF. The DNA for the CDR3 is TGTGCCAGCAGCTTAGACGGACAGGTCCCGAACACTGAAGCTTTCTTT.

The gene calls are TRBV7-9 and TRBJ2-5, with TRBD2 matching 14 bases. The germline gives CDR1 SEHNR, CDR2 FQNEAQ (reference sequence). V shed 5 bases, J shed 0 bases, and the junction held 11 bases outside the gene matches. This CDR3 comprises 19 residues. The CDR3 protein is CASSTTSGRAEDYQETQYF. The DNA of the CDR3 is TGTGCCAGCAGCACGACTAGCGGGAGGGCCGAGGACTACCAAGAGACCCAGTACTTC.

V usage is TRBV5-8 and J usage is TRBJ2-3; a weak D match, TRBD1 (6 bases). The length of the CDR3 is 18 residues. Trimming shortened V by 0 bases and J by 0 bases, and 17 bases separated the two germline ends. The V gene's germline CDR1 is SGHTS and CDR2 YDEGEE. CDR3 in DNA: TGTGCCAGCAGCTTGGGGGGGCTAGCAGGGGCTAGCACAGATACGCAGTATTTT. This gives the protein CASSLGGLAGASTDTQYF.